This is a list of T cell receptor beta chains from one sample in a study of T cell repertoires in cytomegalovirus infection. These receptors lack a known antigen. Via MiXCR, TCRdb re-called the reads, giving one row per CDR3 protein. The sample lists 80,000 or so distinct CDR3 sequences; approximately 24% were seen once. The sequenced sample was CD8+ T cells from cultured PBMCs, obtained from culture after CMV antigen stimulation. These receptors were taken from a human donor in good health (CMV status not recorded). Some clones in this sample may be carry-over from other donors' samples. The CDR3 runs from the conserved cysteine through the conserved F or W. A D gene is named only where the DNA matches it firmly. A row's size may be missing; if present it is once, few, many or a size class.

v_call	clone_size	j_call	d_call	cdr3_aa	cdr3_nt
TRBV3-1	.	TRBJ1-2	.	CASSHLARVGYGYTF	TGTGCCAGCAGCCACCTTGCGCGGGTAGGCTATGGCTACACCTTC
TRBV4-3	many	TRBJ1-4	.	CASSQDPVGARSEKLFF	TGCGCCAGCAGCCAAGATCCAGTTGGGGCTCGGAGTGAAAAACTGTTTTTT
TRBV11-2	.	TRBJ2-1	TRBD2	CASSRSGSTEQFF	TGTGCCAGCAGCCGTAGCGGGAGTACTGAGCAGTTCTTC
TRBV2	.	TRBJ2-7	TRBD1	CASSEAGQGGYEQYF	TGTGCCAGCAGTGAAGCAGGACAGGGGGGTTACGAGCAGTACTTC
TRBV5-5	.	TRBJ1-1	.	CASSDLGGTEAFF	TGTGCCAGCAGCGATCTGGGGGGGACTGAAGCTTTCTTT
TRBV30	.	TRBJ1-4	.	CAWSDGTGNEKLFF	TGTGCCTGGAGTGACGGGACCGGGAATGAAAAACTGTTTTTT
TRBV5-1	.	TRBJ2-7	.	CASSSAATPYEQYF	TGCGCCAGCAGCTCCGCCGCCACACCCTACGAGCAGTACTTC
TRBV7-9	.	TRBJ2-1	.	CASSLGARSDEQFF	TGTGCCAGCAGCTTGGGGGCCAGGTCTGATGAGCAGTTCTTC
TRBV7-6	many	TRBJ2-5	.	CASRPPGQQETQYF	TGTGCCAGCAGGCCACCCGGGCAGCAAGAGACCCAGTACTTC
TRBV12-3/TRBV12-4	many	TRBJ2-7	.	CASSLDAQGPYEQYF	TGTGCCAGCAGTTTGGACGCGCAGGGACCCTACGAGCAGTACTTC
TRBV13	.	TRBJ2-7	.	CASSLVQDTYEQYF	TGTGCCAGCAGCTTAGTACAGGACACCTACGAGCAGTACTTC
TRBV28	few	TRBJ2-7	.	CASSLAGPREQYF	TGTGCCAGCAGTTTAGCAGGGCCGAGGGAGCAGTACTTC
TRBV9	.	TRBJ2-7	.	CASSPYRWGYEQYF	TGTGCCAGCAGCCCTTATCGTTGGGGGTACGAGCAGTACTTC
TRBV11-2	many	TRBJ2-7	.	CASSFDYSYEQYF	TGTGCCAGCAGCTTCGACTATTCCTACGAGCAGTACTTC
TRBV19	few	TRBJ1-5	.	CASTPGQNSNQPQHF	TGTGCCAGTACCCCCGGACAGAATAGCAATCAGCCCCAGCATTTT
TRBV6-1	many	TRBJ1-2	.	CASSPGRGSYGYTF	TGTGCCAGCAGCCCGGGACGGGGGTCCTATGGCTACACCTTC
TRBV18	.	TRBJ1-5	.	CASSPAGNQPQHF	TGTGCCAGCTCACCCGCGGGGAATCAGCCCCAGCATTTT
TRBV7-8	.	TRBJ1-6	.	CASSLATWGSLENSPLHF	TGTGCCAGCAGCTTAGCGACTTGGGGAAGCCTGGAGAATTCACCCCTCCACTTT
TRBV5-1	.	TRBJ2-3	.	CASSLGQLGSDTQYF	TGCGCCAGCAGCTTGGGTCAACTTGGATCAGATACGCAGTATTTT
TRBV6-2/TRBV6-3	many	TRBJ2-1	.	CASSYPENEQFF	TGTGCCAGCAGTTACCCCGAAAATGAGCAGTTCTTC
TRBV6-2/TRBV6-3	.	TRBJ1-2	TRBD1	CASSYSTGTNYGYTF	TGTGCCAGCAGTTACTCGACAGGGACTAACTATGGCTACACCTTC
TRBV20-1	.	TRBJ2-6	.	CSARETGTGANVLTF	TGCAGTGCTAGGGAAACAGGGACTGGGGCCAACGTCCTGACTTTC
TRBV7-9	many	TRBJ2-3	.	CASSRPSSGTQRDTQYF	TGTGCCAGCAGCCGTCCCTCTTCCGGGACCCAGCGAGATACGCAGTATTTT
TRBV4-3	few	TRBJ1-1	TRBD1	CASSQDAQGGTEAFF	TGCGCCAGCAGCCAAGACGCGCAGGGGGGCACTGAAGCTTTCTTT
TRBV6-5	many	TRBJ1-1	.	CASRPGQNTEAFF	TGTGCCAGCAGACCGGGACAGAACACTGAAGCTTTCTTT
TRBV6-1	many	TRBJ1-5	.	CATKVRGFNQPQHF	TGTGCCACCAAAGTAAGGGGATTCAATCAGCCCCAGCATTTT
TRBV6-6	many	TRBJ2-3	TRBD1	CASSSGRRGLLGDTQYF	TGTGCCAGCAGTTCGGGCCGCAGGGGGCTCCTCGGAGATACGCAGTATTTT
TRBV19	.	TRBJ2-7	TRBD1	CASSADRVSEQYF	TGTGCCAGTAGTGCGGACAGGGTGAGTGAGCAGTACTTC
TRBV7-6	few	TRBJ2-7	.	CASSLGGTLAYEQYF	TGTGCCAGCAGCTTAGGGGGGACACTGGCCTACGAGCAGTACTTC
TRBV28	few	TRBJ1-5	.	CASSFFPPRADQPQHF	TGTGCCAGCAGCTTCTTCCCCCCCCGGGCAGATCAGCCCCAGCATTTT
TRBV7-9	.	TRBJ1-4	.	CASSLVDGGANEKLFF	TGTGCCAGCAGCTTAGTGGATGGAGGGGCTAATGAAAAACTGTTTTTT
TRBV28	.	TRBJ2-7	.	CASSSPGHLSSYEQYF	TGTGCCAGCAGTTCACCGGGACACTTGAGCTCCTACGAGCAGTACTTC
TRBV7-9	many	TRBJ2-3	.	CASSLAVEPVDTQYF	TGTGCCAGCAGCTTAGCGGTTGAGCCAGTTGATACGCAGTATTTT
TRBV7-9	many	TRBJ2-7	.	CASSSDRFSSYEQYF	TGTGCCAGCAGCTCCGACAGATTTAGCTCCTACGAGCAGTACTTC
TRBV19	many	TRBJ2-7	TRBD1	CASSPGQGPYEQYF	TGTGCCAGCAGCCCGGGACAGGGTCCTTATGAGCAGTACTTC
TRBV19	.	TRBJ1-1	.	CASSHEGQYIEAFF	TGTGCCAGTAGCCACGAGGGGCAGTACATTGAAGCTTTCTTT
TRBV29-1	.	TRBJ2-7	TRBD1	CSVEDPGTGASYEQYF	TGCAGCGTTGAAGATCCCGGGACAGGGGCCTCCTACGAGCAGTACTTC